Listed below are T cell receptor beta chains from one sample, sequenced in a study of T-cell reconstitution after alpha-beta-depleted transplantation in children. TCRdb reprocessed the PCR reads via MiXCR and lists one record per CDR3 protein. The data show 800,000 to 1,000,000 distinct CDR3 sequences, with roughly 31% seen just once and roughly 31% held by the top ten. The sample consisted of PBMCs, mostly from graft donor cells, taken 360 days after TCRalphabeta/CD19-depleted stem cell transplant. These receptors were taken from a boy in the first two years of life who had a stem cell transplant for SCID, so the T cells may come from the graft donor. Each CDR3 is given with its conserved first and last residue. A D gene is named only where the DNA matches it firmly. Not all rows give a size; the values are once, few, many and, for expanded clones, a class.

j_call d_call clone_size v_call cdr3_length cdr3_aa cdr3_nt
TRBJ1-2 NA NA TRBV2 14 CASSASRANYGYTF TGTGCCAGCAGTGCTAGCAGGGCCAACTATGGCTACACCTTC
TRBJ2-3 NA NA TRBV5-6 15 CASSTRGPRGDTQYF TGTGCCAGCAGCACCCGCGGGCCCCGGGGAGATACGCAGTATTTT
TRBJ2-2 TRBD1 many TRBV12-3/TRBV12-4 13 CASSDRAPGELFF TGTGCCAGCAGTGACAGGGCCCCCGGGGAGCTGTTTTTT
TRBJ2-3 NA NA TRBV10-3 13 CAIRTQSYDTQYF TGTGCCATCAGGACCCAGTCTTATGATACGCAGTATTTT
TRBJ2-1 NA NA TRBV24-1 15 CATNEGGFSYNEQFF TGTGCCACCAACGAGGGAGGATTCTCCTACAATGAGCAGTTCTTC
TRBJ2-7 NA few TRBV6-2/TRBV6-3 15 CASSQTLSPPDEQYF TGTGCCAGCAGTCAGACTCTGTCTCCCCCCGACGAGCAGTACTTC
TRBJ2-7 NA few TRBV28 14 CASSFRMGVDEQYF TGTGCCAGCAGTTTCAGGATGGGCGTAGACGAGCAGTACTTC
TRBJ1-4 NA NA TRBV21-1 13 CASSNRDGEKLFF TGTGCCAGCAGCAATCGTGACGGTGAAAAACTGTTTTTT
TRBJ2-4 NA NA TRBV4-1 18 CASSQVGLVPGERNIQYF TGCGCCAGCAGCCAAGTTGGGCTCGTTCCGGGGGAGCGAAACATTCAGTACTTC
TRBJ1-6 NA NA TRBV20-1 14 CSAISQGFNSPLHF TGCAGTGCTATAAGCCAGGGGTTTAATTCACCCCTCCACTTT
TRBJ1-4 NA few TRBV6-1 14 CASSTGGRWEKLFF TGTGCCAGCAGTACGGGGGGGCGGTGGGAAAAACTGTTTTTT
TRBJ2-4 NA NA TRBV3-1 16 CASSQDGARSGYIQYF TGTGCCAGCAGCCAAGACGGGGCCCGCTCCGGATACATTCAGTACTTC
TRBJ2-5 TRBD1 NA TRBV12-3/TRBV12-4 15 CASTPVQGALETQYF TGTGCCAGCACCCCGGTTCAGGGGGCCTTGGAGACCCAGTACTTC
TRBJ1-5 NA few TRBV27 15 CASTQRGNSNQPQHF TGTGCCAGCACTCAACGGGGGAATAGCAATCAGCCCCAGCATTTT
TRBJ2-7 NA NA TRBV4-1 15 CASSQGPGAFYEQYF TGCGCCAGCAGCCAAGGACCAGGGGCATTCTACGAGCAGTACTTC
TRBJ2-7 TRBD1 few TRBV5-1 15 CASSLTGGLAYEQYF TGCGCCAGCAGCTTGACAGGGGGCTTAGCCTACGAGCAGTACTTC
TRBJ2-7 TRBD2 NA TRBV5-1 17 CASSLDPLAGRTYEQYF TGCGCCAGCAGCTTGGATCCTCTAGCGGGGAGAACCTACGAGCAGTACTTC
TRBJ2-7 TRBD1 NA TRBV29-1 13 CSVKRTGLYEQYF TGCAGCGTAAAACGGACAGGGCTCTACGAGCAGTACTTC
TRBJ2-1 NA NA TRBV5-1 15 CASSLTAGAGDEQFF TGCGCCAGCAGCTTAACTGCGGGGGCTGGGGATGAGCAGTTCTTC
TRBJ2-1 TRBD2 few TRBV4-1 15 CASSQHGGAGIEQFF TGCGCCAGCAGCCAGCACGGGGGGGCCGGAATTGAGCAGTTCTTC
TRBJ1-5 NA NA TRBV28 14 CASRLPLGRTTQHF TGTGCCAGCAGACTACCCCTGGGGAGAACTACCCAGCATTTT
TRBJ2-7 NA few TRBV6-5 15 CASSYSAARPYEQYF TGTGCCAGCAGTTACTCGGCAGCTCGACCCTACGAGCAGTACTTC
TRBJ2-5 TRBD1 NA TRBV4-1 16 CASSRRGTGWEETQYF TGCGCCAGCAGCCGACGCGGGACAGGGTGGGAAGAGACCCAGTACTTC
TRBJ1-4 TRBD1 NA TRBV12-3/TRBV12-4 17 CASSLAVKTGVNEKLFF TGTGCCAGCAGTTTAGCAGTGAAGACAGGGGTTAATGAAAAACTGTTTTTT
TRBJ2-1 NA NA TRBV14 15 CASSQDGRSYNEQFF TGTGCCAGCAGCCAAGATGGTCGGTCCTACAATGAGCAGTTCTTC
TRBJ2-3 NA few TRBV5-1 16 CASNSAGRGSTDTQYF TGCGCCAGCAATTCGGCAGGGAGGGGGAGCACAGATACGCAGTATTTT
TRBJ1-4 NA NA TRBV28 14 CASTNQGPNEKLFF TGTGCCAGCACCAATCAAGGGCCGAATGAAAAACTGTTTTTT
TRBJ2-7 NA few TRBV7-9 12 CASSWDRPEQYF TGTGCCAGCAGCTGGGATCGGCCCGAGCAGTACTTC
TRBJ2-5 TRBD1 NA TRBV7-6 14 CASSLSTGVKTQYF TGTGCCAGCAGCTTATCCACAGGGGTGAAGACCCAGTACTTC
TRBJ2-7 NA few TRBV5-1 14 CASSFVAGTYEQYF TGCGCCAGCAGCTTCGTGGCAGGTACCTACGAGCAGTACTTC
TRBJ1-1 NA NA TRBV6-5 17 CASSYLLPRAMNTEAFF TGTGCCAGCAGTTACTTACTACCCAGGGCAATGAACACTGAAGCTTTCTTT
TRBJ1-3 TRBD1 NA TRBV29-1 16 CSGTGTGGTSGNTIYF TGCAGCGGTACCGGGACAGGGGGGACCTCTGGAAACACCATATATTTT
TRBJ2-5 NA NA TRBV12-3/TRBV12-4 11 CASSISGPQYF TGTGCCAGCAGCATCTCTGGCCCCCAGTACTTC
TRBJ2-2 TRBD1 NA TRBV30 15 CAWREPGQPRGELFF TGTGCCTGGAGGGAACCGGGACAGCCTAGAGGGGAGCTGTTTTTT
TRBJ2-3 NA few TRBV9 14 CASSAGPSTDTQYF TGTGCCAGCAGCGCAGGCCCTAGCACAGATACGCAGTATTTT
TRBJ2-5 NA few TRBV7-9 15 CASSLDDRIQETQYF TGTGCCAGCAGCTTGGACGACAGGATACAAGAGACCCAGTACTTC
TRBJ2-1 NA NA TRBV20-1 15 CSARPPWGARNEQFF TGCAGTGCTAGACCGCCGTGGGGGGCGCGGAATGAGCAGTTCTTC
TRBJ2-1 TRBD2 NA TRBV3-1 16 CASSQEPLAGGREQFF TGTGCCAGCAGCCAAGAGCCACTAGCGGGGGGGCGTGAGCAGTTCTTC
TRBJ2-6 TRBD1 NA TRBV11-1 19 CASSSARIQGAVGANVLTF TGTGCCAGCAGCTCCGCCCGAATACAGGGGGCGGTTGGGGCCAACGTCCTGACTTTC
TRBJ1-2 NA NA TRBV10-3 14 CAISERQDNYGYTF TGTGCCATCAGTGAGAGACAGGATAACTATGGCTACACCTTC
TRBJ2-5 NA NA TRBV10-3 14 CAISEWQGGETQYF TGTGCCATCAGTGAGTGGCAGGGAGGAGAGACCCAGTACTTC
TRBJ2-7 TRBD1 few TRBV5-1 13 CASSRPTGEEQYF TGCGCCAGCAGCCGACCGACAGGGGAAGAGCAGTACTTC
TRBJ1-6 NA many TRBV28 14 CASSFLGTNSPLHF TGTGCCAGCAGTTTTCTAGGGACGAATTCACCCCTCCACTTT
TRBJ2-3 NA few TRBV5-1 16 CASTHLGWHGTDTQYF TGCGCCAGCACGCATCTGGGGTGGCATGGTACAGATACGCAGTATTTT
TRBJ2-1 NA many TRBV7-2 13 CASSWGSYNEQFF TGTGCCAGCAGCTGGGGATCGTACAATGAGCAGTTCTTC
TRBJ2-1 NA NA TRBV5-1 12 CASSLMVPPLFF TGCGCCAGCAGCTTGATGGTCCCCCCGTTGTTCTTC
TRBJ2-5 TRBD1 NA TRBV20-1 15 CSAGQAAWYQETQYF TGCAGTGCCGGACAGGCCGCTTGGTACCAAGAGACCCAGTACTTC
TRBJ2-5 NA NA TRBV20-1 12 CSASRGRRTQYF TGCAGTGCTAGTCGGGGACGGAGGACCCAGTACTTC
TRBJ2-1 NA few TRBV30 14 CAWTGVGQSREQFF TGTGCCTGGACGGGGGTGGGCCAAAGTCGGGAGCAGTTCTTC
TRBJ2-5 NA few TRBV12-3/TRBV12-4 14 CASSFPPAQETQYF TGTGCCAGCAGTTTCCCGCCCGCCCAAGAGACCCAGTACTTC
TRBJ1-1 TRBD1 few TRBV10-3 14 CATTRTGGNTEAFF TGTGCCACAACTAGGACAGGGGGGAACACTGAAGCTTTCTTT
TRBJ2-7 NA NA TRBV29-1 14 CSVKDIGGGYEQYF TGCAGCGTCAAGGATATAGGTGGGGGGTACGAGCAGTACTTC